These 7 T cell receptor beta chains originate from one sample sequenced in a study of control samples from healthy donors and cancer patients. Profiling relied on immunoSEQ multiplex PCR, and the TCRdb table lists in-frame clones only, not all of them. The sample has under 150,000 clones; 85% to 90% are singletons. The specimen sequenced was blood. The receptors were gathered from a woman between 70 and 85 years old in good health.

The rearrangement links TRBV18 to TRBJ2-1; D may match TRBD1 or TRBD2 (5 bases each). V lost 6 bases, J lost 5 bases, and 11 bases lay in between. Germline loops: CDR1 KGHSH, CDR2 LQKENI. The CDR3 has 13 residues. The CDR3 DNA sequence: TGTGCCAGCTCCGCGACAGCGGACAATGAGCAGTTCTTC. This gives the protein CASSATADNEQFF. The full variable domain, its missing parts supplied by reference TRBV18 and TRBJ2-1, is NAGVMQNPRHLVRRRGQEARLRCSPMKGHSHVYWYRQLPEEGLKFMVYLQKENIIDESGMPKERFSAEFPKEGPSILRIQQVVRGDSAAYFCASSATADNEQFFGPGTRLTVL.

The chain joins TRBV7-8 to TRBJ1-6, with D possibly TRBD1 on 5 matching bases. V lost 5 bases to trimming and J lost 5 bases, with 7 bases between them. This CDR3 has 13 residues. The germline V gene has CDR1 SGHVS and CDR2 FQNEAQ. CDR3 residues: CASSRTNNSPLHF. The CDR3 DNA reads as TGTGCCAGCAGCCGGACAAATAATTCACCCCTCCACTTT.

This chain connects TRBV12-3 or TRBV12-4 to TRBJ2-1, with a possible D match to TRBD2 (6 bases). This CDR3 region has 13 residues. The V and J ends lost 3 bases and 8 bases respectively, with 11 bases between them. As DNA, the CDR3 is TGTGCCAGCAGTTTCATGCGGGGTTATGAGCAGTTCTTC. The encoded protein is CASSFMRGYEQFF.

V usage is TRBV7-2 and J usage is TRBJ2-5; the match to TRBD1 covers 7 bases. Germline loops: CDR1 SGHTA, CDR2 FQGNSA. The CDR3 consists of 16 residues. V was pared by 2 bases and J by 7 bases, with 13 bases of the junction left unmatched. CDR3 nucleotides: TGTGCCAGCAGCTTAACTCGGAGGACAGGCCGCGGGACCCAGTACTTC. This codes for CASSLTRRTGRGTQYF.

J is TRBJ2-1 and V is TRBV5-1, with 13 bases aligning to TRBD2. The ends lost 4 bases at V and 4 bases at J; junction bases unmatched: 2. Germline CDR1 and CDR2: SGHRS and YFSETQ. This CDR3 spans 15 amino acids. As DNA, the CDR3 is TGCGCCAGCAGCCAACTAGCGGGGGGGTACAATGAGCAGTTCTTC. The encoded protein is CASSQLAGGYNEQFF.

The chain combines TRBV5-1 with TRBJ2-7; 7 nucleotides agree with TRBD1. V trimming: 4 bases; J trimming: 4 bases; junction bases outside the gene matches: 8. Germline values: CDR1 SGHRS, CDR2 YFSETQ. The CDR3 has 14 amino acids. CDR3 DNA sequence: TGCGCCAGCAGCAAGAACAGGGGTGGTTACGAGCAGTACTTC. This encodes CASSKNRGGYEQYF.

The rearrangement links TRBV2 to TRBJ2-5, with 7 nucleotides matching TRBD2. CDR3 length: 11 amino acids. Per germline, CDR1 SNHLY and CDR2 FYNNEI. After removal of 8 bases from V and 5 bases from J, the junction contained 2 bases not matched to a gene. CDR3 loop: CASGEGETQYF. The CDR3 nucleotides read TGTGCCAGCGGGGAGGGGGAGACCCAGTACTTC.